Presented here are 15 T cell receptor beta chains from one specimen sequenced in a study of blood T cell repertoires in COVID-19. The assay was immunoSEQ multiplex PCR, and TCRdb's table has in-frame clones only and misses some. The table records about 370,000 clones, about 89% of them present only once. Material for sequencing was peripheral blood. The receptors were gathered from a young woman with COVID-19, enrolled during active disease.

The genes are TRBV24-1 and TRBJ2-7, with D perhaps matching TRBD1 (7 bases). CDR1 KGHDR and CDR2 SFDVKD come from the germline V gene. Trimming removed 4 bases at V and 1 base at J, with 10 bases between. CDR3 length: 14 amino acids. This CDR3 reads CATSERDSSYEQYF. The CDR3 coding sequence is TGTGCCACCAGTGAGCGGGACAGTTCCTACGAGCAGTACTTC.

The chain couples TRBV4-1 to TRBJ2-1; tentative D call: TRBD2 (5 bases). Germline-derived CDR1 and CDR2 are MGHRA and YSYEKL. V was cut by 0 bases and J by 0 bases, with 12 bases left in between. The CDR3 consists of 17 residues. CDR3 residues: CASSQDESGSSYNEQFF. The CDR3 DNA is TGCGCCAGCAGCCAAGATGAGAGCGGTAGCTCCTACAATGAGCAGTTCTTC.

The chain employs TRBV7-2 and TRBJ2-1; 7 bases match TRBD2. The CDR3 runs 14 residues. Looked up from germline, CDR1 is SGHTA and CDR2 is FQGNSA. V gave up 8 bases and J gave up 4 bases; unmatched junction bases: 8. CDR3: CASGTGGNYNEQFF. As DNA, the CDR3 is TGTGCCAGCGGCACCGGGGGGAATTACAATGAGCAGTTCTTC.

The V call is TRBV5-4, the J call TRBJ1-1; D unclear. V gave up 3 bases and J gave up 1 base, with 10 bases separating them. Per the germline V gene, CDR1 is SGHNT and CDR2 is YYREEE (reference sequence). There are 14 residues in the CDR3. CDR3 sequence reads: CASSSGRRNTEAFF. CDR3 DNA: TGTGCCAGCAGCTCCGGCAGGCGGAACACTGAAGCTTTCTTT.

This clone came up a few times. The chain couples TRBV5-4 to TRBJ2-7, with 15 bases fitting TRBD2. J lost 2 bases, V lost 4 bases, and 7 bases had no gene match. This CDR3 spans 17 amino acids. CDR1 is SGHNT, CDR2 YYREEE, per germline (reference sequence). The CDR3 is CASSPPGLAGGPYEQYF. The CDR3 DNA follows: TGTGCCAGCAGCCCCCCGGGACTAGCGGGAGGCCCCTACGAGCAGTACTTC. Supplemented by reference TRBV5-4 and TRBJ2-7, the full variable domain reads ETGVTQSPTHLIKTRGQQVTLRCSSQSGHNTVSWYQQALGQGPQFIFQYYREEENGRGNFPPRFSGLQFPNYSSELNVNALELDDSALYLCASSPPGLAGGPYEQYFGPGTRLTVT.

J is TRBJ2-7 and V is TRBV27, with 9 positions matching TRBD2. CDR3 length: 14 residues. Germline V CDR1 and CDR2: MNHEY, SMNVEV (reference sequence). After removal of 9 bases from V and 4 bases from J, the junction contained 10 bases not matched to a gene. The CDR3 DNA follows: TGTGCCAGTTCCTCGGTGGCGGGAGGGTACGAGCAGTACTTC. Its protein product is CASSSVAGGYEQYF.

The V and J genes are TRBV28 and TRBJ2-5; perhaps TRBD1 as D (6 bases). Germline values: CDR1 MDHEN, CDR2 SYDVKM. The CDR3 is 15 amino acids. Trimming took off 4 bases at V and 6 bases at J, with 18 bases between the two ends. CDR3 DNA sequence: TGTGCCAGCAGTTCTAACAGGGCGGTTGACAAGACCCAGTACTTC. It encodes CASSSNRAVDKTQYF.

DNA for the CDR3: TGTGCCAGCAGCAAAGGGTCTAACCCCAAAAACATTCAGTACTTC. Amino acid sequence: CASSKGSNPKNIQYF. V and J are TRBV21-1 and TRBJ2-4; TRBD2, the table's D call, was not compared with the DNA. TRBV21-1 is termed a pseudogene. This CDR3 is built from 15 residues.

V is TRBV19 and J is TRBJ2-2, with 9 bases that match TRBD1. Germline V gene lookup returns CDR1 LNHDA and CDR2 SQIVND (reference sequence). V lost 6 bases to trimming and J lost 4 bases; unmatched junction nucleotides: 0. The CDR3 spans 13 residues. CDR3 protein: CASRDRGTGELFF. DNA of the CDR3: TGTGCCAGTAGGGACAGGGGCACCGGGGAGCTGTTTTTT.

The chain links TRBV7-2 to TRBJ1-1, with 7 bases fitting TRBD1. V lost 5 bases to trimming and J lost 1 base; unmatched junction nucleotides: 4. Germline assignment: CDR1 SGHTA and CDR2 FQGNSA. CDR3 length: 14 residues. The CDR3 sequence: CASSRGQQNTEAFF. CDR3 nucleotides: TGTGCCAGCAGCAGGGGACAGCAGAACACTGAAGCTTTCTTT.

The V gene is TRBV24-1, the J gene TRBJ2-1; no clear D. The CDR3 spans 14 residues. V was cut by 0 bases and J by 6 bases, with 8 bases left in between. The V gene's germline CDR1 is KGHDR and CDR2 SFDVKD. The CDR3 sequence is CATSDLLQINEQFF. The CDR3 nucleotides are TGTGCCACCAGTGATTTGCTTCAGATCAATGAGCAGTTCTTC.

This chain joins TRBV27 and TRBJ2-7; no clear D gene. V lost 7 bases and J 4 bases, leaving 8 bases between the germline ends. The germline V gene encodes CDR1 MNHEY and CDR2 SMNVEV (reference sequence). This CDR3 has 11 residues. The CDR3, as DNA: TGTGCCAGCAAAGACGGGTACGAGCAGTACTTC. This gives the protein CASKDGYEQYF.

Here the CDR3 reads CASRGGDGTSSYEQYF. In nucleotides, the CDR3 is TGCGCCAGCAGGGGAGGGGACGGGACGAGCTCCTACGAGCAGTACTTC. The chain has TRBV5-1 and TRBJ2-7; TRBD2 matches 7 bases. There are 16 residues in the CDR3. Trimming at V came to 5 bases and at J to 0 bases, leaving 11 bases not matched to a gene. Looked up from germline, CDR1 is SGHRS and CDR2 is YFSETQ.

The chain carries TRBV28 and TRBJ2-7; 10 bases align to TRBD1. Trimming took 5 bases from V and 3 from J; bases not matched to a gene: 7. This CDR3 has 15 amino acids. Germline loops: CDR1 MDHEN, CDR2 SYDVKM. CDR3 protein: CASSPWTGGDYEQYF. The CDR3 region has the DNA TGTGCCAGCAGTCCTTGGACAGGGGGTGACTACGAGCAGTACTTC.

The gene calls are TRBV3-1 (or the pseudogene TRBV3-2) and TRBJ2-5; D is unclear. V lost 4 bases and J lost 2, with 5 bases in between. Germline V CDR1 and CDR2: LGHDT, YNNKEL (reference sequence). The CDR3 is made up of 12 amino acids. For the CDR3, the DNA is TGTGCCAGCAGCCCCGGGCAAGAGACCCAGTACTTC. This encodes CASSPGQETQYF.